This T cell receptor beta chain comes out of a study of cytomegalovirus exposure and HLA in healthy donors. Regarding the study as a whole: The authors excluded some V segments, including TRBV6-2 and TRBV6-3, as indistinguishable. A highly shared variant cluster was judged a likely technical artifact.

A note on this clone: Its antigen is unidentified.

60 Vbeta and 13 Jbeta primers were used in PCR. Profiled with immunoSEQ multiplex PCR; TCRdb holds only in-frame clones, not every one. The table for this sample gives about 200,000 clones. The V end was cut by 4 bases, the J end by 8 bases, with 10 bases between. The CDR3 has 12 amino acids. Germline loops: CDR1 LGHNA, CDR2 YNFKEQ. The material sequenced was PBMCs. The origin of this receptor is a girl aged 2-10 years in good health and CMV-seropositive. V usage is TRBV4-2 and J usage is TRBJ2-3; D is undetermined. CDR3 loop: CASSPPGGTQYF. CDR3 sequence (DNA): TGTGCCAGCAGCCCCCCAGGTGGTACGCAGTATTTT.